This T cell receptor (beta chain) was identified in a study of siplizumab effects on memory and regulatory T cells. The assay covered some 100,000 TCR templates per sample. Measured with immunoSEQ multiplex PCR; TCRdb has only the in-frame clones, and not every one. Here the sample spans roughly 120,000 clones, about 95% being singletons. Overall study results and limits: Both greater diversity than memory cells and a major contribution to the alloresponse seemed to characterize naive T cells.

The V end was cut by 2 bases, the J end by 3 bases, with 11 bases between. The CDR3 contains 13 residues. Looked up from germline, CDR1 is GTSNPN and CDR2 is SVGIG (reference sequence). Of note for this clone: The antigen is undetermined.

Sequenced: non-Treg CD4+ T cells sorted from blood. This TCR came from a human donor in good health. This chain links TRBV30 with TRBJ2-7, with D maybe TRBD1 (6 bases). The CDR3 protein is CAWSRDTGYEQYF. The CDR3 bases are TGTGCCTGGAGTCGGGACACCGGCTACGAGCAGTACTTC.